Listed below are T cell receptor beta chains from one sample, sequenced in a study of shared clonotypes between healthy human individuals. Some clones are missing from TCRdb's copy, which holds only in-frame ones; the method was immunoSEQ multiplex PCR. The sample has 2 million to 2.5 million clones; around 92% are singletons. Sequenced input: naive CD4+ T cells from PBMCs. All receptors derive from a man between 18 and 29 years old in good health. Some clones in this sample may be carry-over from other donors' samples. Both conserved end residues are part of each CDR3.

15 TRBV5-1 CASSLVGGPPYEQYF
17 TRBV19 CASSIEPGRGDTGELFF
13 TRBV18 CASSPESYNEQFF
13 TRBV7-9 CASSPDLNTEAFF
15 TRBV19 CASSLQGVSNEKLFF
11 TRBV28 CASTLGYEQYF
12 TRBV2 CASSRDSYGYTF
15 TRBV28 CASSLQGVGTDTQYF
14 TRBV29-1 CSVRPSGVGYGYTF
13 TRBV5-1 CAIPKGTPSEQFF
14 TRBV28 CASKRGSGTYEQYF
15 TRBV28 CASRSPGAGQETQYF
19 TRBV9 CASSPHPGGGLAGANVLTF
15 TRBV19 CASSDPGVTTGELFF
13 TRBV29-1 CSVEDARDGLQFF
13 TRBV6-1 CASSENWSYEQYF
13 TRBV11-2 CASSQSSGLAQHF
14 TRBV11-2 CASSFRAPADTQYF
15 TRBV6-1 CASSVPGQLNTEAFF
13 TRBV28 CASKAGGGETQYF
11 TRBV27 CAHLGGHEQYF
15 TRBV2 CASSEGRGAADTQYF
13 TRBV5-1 CASSLEVSHGYTF
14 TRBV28 CASSTSNRPLKLFF
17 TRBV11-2 CASSLDLLGQTTDTQYF
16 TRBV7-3 CASSPQGRAGYNEQFF
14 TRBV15 CATSREAGATEAFF
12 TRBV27 CASSPNTYEQYF
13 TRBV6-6 CASSYQGSYEQYF
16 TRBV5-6 CASSPGVSGKNYEQYF
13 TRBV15 CATSRGFAYGYTF
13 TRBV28 CASSQVTQGGYTF
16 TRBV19 CASSIVRVYSNQPQHF
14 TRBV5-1 CASSLEVSYNEQFF
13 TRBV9 CASSETVNYGYTF
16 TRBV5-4 CASSLESLGISGEQFF
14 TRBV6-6 CAGSRQGYTGELFF
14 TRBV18 CASSHAVGSREQYF
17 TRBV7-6 CASSLPTATMRNTEAFF
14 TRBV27 CASSLGGRNPEQYF
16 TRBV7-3 CASSPGVETSTDTQYF
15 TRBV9 CASSVGGTGDEKLFF
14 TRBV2 CASVGRVGLYEQYF
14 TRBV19 CASSIGPAGETQYF
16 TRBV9 CASSARGDREESGYTF
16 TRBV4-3 CASSQALGRGTDTQYF
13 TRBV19 CAIGQGRNYGYTF
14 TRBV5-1 CASSLAGSVETQYF
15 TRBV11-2 CASSLGLAGPYEQYF
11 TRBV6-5 CASSYAAEQYF